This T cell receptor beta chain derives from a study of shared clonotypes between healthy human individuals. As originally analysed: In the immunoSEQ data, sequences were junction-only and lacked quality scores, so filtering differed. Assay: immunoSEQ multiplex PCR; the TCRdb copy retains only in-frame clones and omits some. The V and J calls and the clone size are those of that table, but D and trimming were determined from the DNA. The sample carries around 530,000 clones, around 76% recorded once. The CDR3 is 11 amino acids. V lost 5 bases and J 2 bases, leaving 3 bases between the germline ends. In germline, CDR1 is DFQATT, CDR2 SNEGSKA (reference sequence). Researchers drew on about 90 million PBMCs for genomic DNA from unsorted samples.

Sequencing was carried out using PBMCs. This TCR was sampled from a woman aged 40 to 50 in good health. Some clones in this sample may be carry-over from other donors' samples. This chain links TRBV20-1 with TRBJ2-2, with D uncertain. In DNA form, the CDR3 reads TGCAGTGCTTTCAACACCGGGGAGCTGTTTTTT. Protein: CSAFNTGELFF.